Following are 22 T cell receptor beta chains from one sample sequenced in a study of siplizumab effects on memory and regulatory T cells. Only in-frame clones appear in the TCRdb table, and some are missing; sequencing was by immunoSEQ multiplex PCR. The sample lists about 69,000 clones; approximately 89% were seen once. The sequenced sample consisted of Tregs sorted from blood. The receptors originated from a human donor in good health.

This clone was counted a single time. The genes are TRBV19 and TRBJ2-6; no clear D. The CDR3 length is 14 residues. The V and J ends lost 4 bases and 3 bases respectively, with 7 bases between them. Germline CDR1 and CDR2: LNHDA and SQIVND (reference sequence). CDR3 nucleotide sequence: TGTGCCAGTAGTAAAGGGTTTGGGGCCAACGTCCTGACTTTC. It is translated as CASSKGFGANVLTF.

The rearrangement links TRBV7-3 to TRBJ2-1; TRBD2 agrees at 8 bases. Germline V gives CDR1 SGHTA, CDR2 FQGTGA. This CDR3 has 13 amino acids. Unmatched junction bases numbered 0, after V lost 2 bases and J lost 6 bases. The CDR3 nucleotides are TGTGCCAGCAGCTTAGGACTAGCCAATGAGCAGTTCTTC. This gives the protein CASSLGLANEQFF.

The chain employs TRBV7-3 and TRBJ2-3; the D gene is possibly TRBD2 (5 bases). Deletions cut 2 bases from V and 6 bases from J, with 9 bases between. This CDR3 is 13 amino acids long. Germline assignment: CDR1 SGHTA and CDR2 FQGTGA. Here the CDR3 DNA reads TGTGCCAGCAGCTTAGCTCTAGCCGATACGCAGTATTTT. This gives the protein CASSLALADTQYF.

The genes are TRBV5-4 and TRBJ2-2, with a tentative D call TRBD2 (6 bases). The germline V and J ends were trimmed by 4 bases and 0 bases, with 13 bases remaining between them. This CDR3 has 16 residues. The V gene's germline CDR1 is SGHNT and CDR2 YYREEE (reference sequence). The DNA of the CDR3 is TGTGCCAGCAGCGAGGGACTTTTCGCGAACACCGGGGAGCTGTTTTTT. It yields the protein CASSEGLFANTGELFF. Full variable domain (rest looked up from reference TRBV5-4 and TRBJ2-2): ETGVTQSPTHLIKTRGQQVTLRCSSQSGHNTVSWYQQALGQGPQFIFQYYREEENGRGNFPPRFSGLQFPNYSSELNVNALELDDSALYLCASSEGLFANTGELFFGEGSRLTVL.

The chain is built from TRBV19 and TRBJ2-1, with 13 positions matching TRBD2. Germline V gives CDR1 LNHDA, CDR2 SQIVND (reference sequence). V was clipped by 1 base and J by 10 bases; unmatched bases: 1. The CDR3 has 14 amino acids. The CDR3 nucleotides are TGTGCCAGTAGTATAGGACTAGCGGGAGGCGAGCAGTTCTTC. As protein: CASSIGLAGGEQFF. The full variable domain, with the rest looked up from reference TRBV19 and TRBJ2-1, is DGGITQSPKYLFRKEGQNVTLSCEQNLNHDAMYWYRQDPGQGLRLIYYSQIVNDFQKGDIAEGYSVSREKKESFPLTVTSAQKNPTAFYLCASSIGLAGGEQFFGPGTRLTVL.

This clone was counted once. The rearrangement joins TRBV20-1 to TRBJ1-2; a weak D match, TRBD1 (5 bases). This CDR3 is built from 11 residues. Germline lookup yields CDR1 DFQATT and CDR2 SNEGSKA (reference sequence). V gave up 6 bases and J gave up 6 bases, with 11 bases separating them. This CDR3 is CSAPGAHGYTF. The CDR3 nucleotides are TGCAGTGCCCCCGGGGCCCATGGCTACACCTTC.

V and J are TRBV2 and TRBJ2-6; D might be TRBD1 (6 bases). The germline V and J ends were trimmed by 7 bases and 0 bases, with 16 bases remaining between them. The CDR3 length is 17 residues. The V gene's germline CDR1 is SNHLY and CDR2 FYNNEI. CDR3 DNA sequence: TGTGCCAGCAAAACCCTAACAGGGATCTCTGGGGCCAACGTCCTGACTTTC. Residues: CASKTLTGISGANVLTF.

V is TRBV5-6 and J is TRBJ2-7; no clear D gene. This CDR3 region has 13 residues. V was shortened by 0 bases and J by 1 base, with 5 bases between the two germline ends. Germline values: CDR1 SGHDT, CDR2 YYEEEE. For the CDR3, the DNA is TGTGCCAGCAGCTTGGTACAGTCCTACGAGCAGTACTTC. Residues: CASSLVQSYEQYF.

The chain has TRBV19 and TRBJ2-4, with 11 bases matching TRBD2. Trimming at V came to 4 bases and at J to 6 bases, leaving 5 bases not matched to a gene. Germline V gene sequence: CDR1 LNHDA, CDR2 SQIVND (reference sequence). CDR3 length: 15 amino acids. DNA for the CDR3: TGTGCCAGTAGTAAAGTAGCGGGAGGGGGAAACATTCAGTACTTC. Its translation: CASSKVAGGGNIQYF.

The chain employs TRBV15 and TRBJ2-5; 7 bases are shared with TRBD2. The CDR3 totals 14 residues. V shed 8 bases, J shed 1 base, and the junction held 7 bases outside the gene matches. Germline assignment: CDR1 LNHNV and CDR2 YYDKDF (reference sequence). CDR3: CATLTSRIQETQYF. In DNA, the CDR3 is TGTGCCACCTTGACTAGCCGGATCCAAGAGACCCAGTACTTC.

Only a few counts were recorded for this clone. J is TRBJ2-1 and V is TRBV2; D remains ambiguous. Germline V lookup: CDR1 SNHLY, CDR2 FYNNEI. CDR3 size: 13 residues. V was clipped by 6 bases and J by 10 bases, with 16 bases between them. The CDR3 here is CASRGGDLGEQFF. DNA for the CDR3: TGTGCCAGCAGAGGTGGGGATTTGGGAGAGCAGTTCTTC.

J is TRBJ2-7 and V is TRBV18; 7 bases agree with TRBD2. Germline trimming cut 6 bases from V and 5 bases from J; bases unmatched to any gene: 10. Looked up from germline, CDR1 is KGHSH and CDR2 is LQKENI. The CDR3 extends over 14 amino acids. DNA for the CDR3: TGTGCCAGCTCCCAAGGACTAGTTAGCGACGAGCAGTACTTC. This gives the protein CASSQGLVSDEQYF.

This clone has just one count. This chain joins TRBV7-9 and TRBJ2-5, with 12 bases lining up with TRBD2. V trimming: 6 bases; J trimming: 1 base; junction bases outside the gene matches: 3. Germline CDR1 is SEHNR and CDR2 is FQNEAQ (reference sequence). The CDR3 sequence is 15 residues long. The CDR3 DNA reads as TGTGCCAGCAGGTCTAGCGGGAGGGCCCAAGAGACCCAGTACTTC. Translating gives CASRSSGRAQETQYF.

The chain links TRBV4-1 to TRBJ1-2, with D hard to call. The V end was cut by 0 bases, the J end by 0 bases, with 8 bases between. CDR1 and CDR2 from the germline V gene are MGHRA and YSYEKL. This CDR3 is 15 amino acids long. In DNA, the CDR3 is TGCGCCAGCAGCCAAGATGGCAGAACTAACTATGGCTACACCTTC. Encoded protein: CASSQDGRTNYGYTF.

The gene calls are TRBV7-2 and TRBJ1-6; tentative D call: TRBD1 (5 bases). The germline V gene encodes CDR1 SGHTA and CDR2 FQGNSA. The germline V and J ends were trimmed by 5 bases and 7 bases, with 12 bases remaining between them. CDR3 size: 14 residues. The chain's CDR3 is CASSVGAGNSPLHF. For the CDR3, the DNA is TGTGCCAGCAGCGTAGGGGCAGGCAATTCACCCCTCCACTTT. Based on the CDR3 plus reference TRBV7-2 and TRBJ1-6, the full variable domain is GAGVSQSPSNKVTEKGKDVELRCDPISGHTALYWYRQSLGQGLEFLIYFQGNSAPDKSGLPSDRFSAERTGGSVSTLTIQRTQQEDSAVYLCASSVGAGNSPLHFGNGTRLTVT.

This chain links TRBV21-1 with TRBJ1-2; TRBD1 is taken as the D call from the table, unchecked against the DNA. TRBV21-1 has pseudogene status. The CDR3 runs 12 residues. The CDR3 here is CARAGQGYGYTF. In nucleotides, the CDR3 is TGTGCCCGGGCGGGACAGGGCTATGGCTACACCTTC.

The chain uses TRBV28 and TRBJ2-2; weak D call: TRBD2 (6 bases). CDR1 and CDR2 from the germline V gene are MDHEN and SYDVKM. The germline V and J ends were trimmed by 5 bases and 0 bases, with 13 bases remaining between them. CDR3 length equals 16 residues. The CDR3 DNA follows: TGTGCCAGCAGTCCCGCAGGGAGGTCGAACACCGGGGAGCTGTTTTTT. This codes for CASSPAGRSNTGELFF.

The chain couples TRBV6-6 to TRBJ2-7; D not resolved. The V gene's germline CDR1 is MNHNY and CDR2 SVGAGI (reference sequence). Trimming removed 5 bases from V and 2 bases from J, with 4 bases in between. The CDR3 loop spans 11 amino acids. CDR3 nucleotides: TGTGCCAGCAGTGGACCCTACGAGCAGTACTTC. Its protein product is CASSGPYEQYF.

The V call is TRBV28, the J call TRBJ2-5; 12 bases are shared with TRBD2. Germline trimming cut 5 bases from V and 4 bases from J; bases unmatched to any gene: 11. The CDR3 runs to 17 residues. From germline, CDR1 is MDHEN and CDR2 SYDVKM. The CDR3 DNA reads as TGTGCCAGCAGTCTTCACCGACTAGCGGGAGTTGGAGAGACCCAGTACTTC. Its protein product is CASSLHRLAGVGETQYF.

On this clone: The germline gene is not matched at one end of the junction; a read error may be the cause. This chain connects TRBV7-7 to TRBJ2-3, with 12 bases fitting TRBD2. Germline assignment: CDR1 SSHAT and CDR2 FNYEAQ (reference sequence). The CDR3 totals 15 residues. The CDR3 DNA reads as TGTGCTAGCAGCCTTCAGGGACTAGCGGGAGATACGCAGTATTTT. Translation: CASSLQGLAGDTQYF.

In this sample, this clone turned up once. The rearrangement joins TRBV19 to TRBJ1-1; D might be TRBD1 (5 bases). The germline V gene encodes CDR1 LNHDA and CDR2 SQIVND (reference sequence). Trimming pared 5 bases from V and 1 base from J, leaving 14 bases between. This CDR3 has 15 amino acids. CDR3 sequence: CASSPWGQGNTEAFF. DNA for the CDR3: TGTGCCAGTAGTCCTTGGGGTCAGGGGAACACTGAAGCTTTCTTT.

This sequence joins TRBV5-4 and TRBJ2-7; 7 positions agree with TRBD2. Germline assignment: CDR1 SGHNT and CDR2 YYREEE (reference sequence). V dropped 1 base and J dropped 12; count of bases not matched to a gene: 16. There are 15 residues in the CDR3. In DNA, the CDR3 is TGTGCCAGCAGCTTGAGTGGGAGGGCCTACGAGCGCCCGTACTTC. Protein: CASSLSGRAYERPYF.